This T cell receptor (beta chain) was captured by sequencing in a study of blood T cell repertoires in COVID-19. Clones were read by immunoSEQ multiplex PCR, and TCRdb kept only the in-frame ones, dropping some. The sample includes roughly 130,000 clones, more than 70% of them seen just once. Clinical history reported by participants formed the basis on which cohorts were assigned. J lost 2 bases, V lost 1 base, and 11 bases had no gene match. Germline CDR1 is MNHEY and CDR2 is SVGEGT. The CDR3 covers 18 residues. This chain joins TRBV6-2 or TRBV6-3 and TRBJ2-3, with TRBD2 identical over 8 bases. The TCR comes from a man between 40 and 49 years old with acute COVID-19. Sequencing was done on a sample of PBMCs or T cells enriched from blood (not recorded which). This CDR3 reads CASSYLGLERPYTDTQYF. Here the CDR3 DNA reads TGTGCCAGCAGTTACTTGGGACTAGAGAGACCTTACACAGATACGCAGTATTTT.